This paragraph reports one T cell receptor beta chain. There is no known antigen for this receptor. Within one base of it there is no much larger clone, and no base qualities were kept. This sample stems from a study of cytomegalovirus exposure and HLA in healthy donors (dated by TCRdb to about 2017). Background on the whole study: In an earlier analysis of under 750 of the donors, about 270 Gb of sequence data and 90 million to 130 million unique TCR beta sequences from about 190 million T cells were reported. An early release that covered fewer than 800 HLA-typed donors contained about 300 gigabases of sequencing data and 85 million to 100 million unique TCR sequences. Of the 350 to 450 genotyped donors, 81% were placed in the genetic ancestry cluster associated with self-reported Caucasian donors. The study aimed to test whether cataloging public T cell receptors could reveal signatures of past pathogen exposure. The T cell repertoires of several hundred subjects were profiled by immunosequencing and related to cytomegalovirus serostatus. Besides the first cohort of some 670 subjects, a separate validation cohort made up of 120 different subjects was used. To predict cytomegalovirus infection status, the study brought together high-throughput TCR immunosequencing, statistical association of individual TCRs with disease status, and machine learning. A later analysis re-examined previously published TCR beta repertoires from roughly 720 donors and added high-resolution HLA genotyping to investigate patterns of TCR occurrence. The later analysis used no new phenotypic data to find candidate immune exposures, relying instead on TCR beta sequences and their occurrence across donors. In an earlier analysis of 500 to 650 of the donors, high-throughput TCR beta sequencing was used to judge whether each TCR beta V gene segment behaved as functional or pseudogenic. Donor age, sex, ethnicity and CMV serostatus were compiled alongside the repertoire data. In a later genetic analysis, genome-wide SNP genotypes for about 55% of the roughly 700 donors were used, and that subset was treated as a discovery cohort. Every discovery cohort repertoire had been produced on one sequencing platform. Both class I and class II loci were covered by HLA typing, at four-digit resolution. Typing coverage differed by locus: A, B, C, DRB1 and DQB1 were typed in roughly 629-630 donors, DQA1 in around 500, DPA1 in around 580, and DPB1 in approximately 450. Roughly 5 DR-DQ haplotypes were handled as single units for association and clustering, since linkage in the cohort was strong. On average, 235,054 unique TCR beta nucleotide sequences were sequenced per donor among 300 to 500 genotyped donors of the cohort, with roughly 19% of those sequences being non-productive.

The method was the immunoSEQ multiplex PCR assay. A mixture of 60 forward primers for TCR Vbeta segments and 13 reverse primers for TCR Jbeta segments was used in the multiplex PCR. The CDR3 region of rearranged TCR beta genes was amplified from genomic DNA by a multiplex PCR assay. Amplified TCR beta libraries were sequenced as 87-base-pair reads on the Illumina HiSeq System. In the authors' own workflow: A later analysis tallied 75 million to 95 million unique TCR beta chains across the 666 repertoires, and 10 million to 11 million of those chains were shared by two or more donors. To remove PCR and sequencing errors, raw reads were error-corrected and collapsed into unique sequences using a nearest-neighbor algorithm that merged closely related sequences. V, D and J gene segments were assigned by aligning CDR3 sequences to IMGT reference sequences. For a sequence to be retained, at least a six-nucleotide match to both a V gene segment and a J gene segment was required. A rearrangement counted as productive if the CDR3 had no stop codons and remained in frame with V and J, and every other rearrangement counted as non-productive. CDR3 was defined according to IMGT convention as the region running from the second conserved V-encoded cysteine to the conserved J-encoded phenylalanine. In an earlier analysis of some 550 of the donors, sequences lacking an unambiguous match to a single V gene segment were excluded. In an earlier analysis of 587 of the donors, V segments were called functional above 56.7% productive rearrangements and were called segregating when the between-donor standard deviation exceeded 5%. To diagnose cytomegalovirus status from the catalog of TCR beta chain sequences, a statistical classification framework was built. In a later analysis, V and J genes were assigned by comparing TCR nucleotide sequences against IMGT/GENE-DB human TR gene sequences. Using the TCRdist pipeline, a later analysis assigned CDR3 sequences along with most-parsimonious VDJ recombination scenarios. In a later analysis, each TCR beta chain was defined by its CDR3 amino acid sequence together with its V-gene family, and reads without a unique V-gene family were excluded. In a later analysis, approximately 590 highly shared, low-generation-probability nucleotide sequences were removed to address suspected cross-contamination and a sequencing artifact. In a later analysis, a clonal expansion index was calculated for each public chain from normalized within-repertoire ranks of inferred template counts. In a later analysis, generation probabilities were computed using a VDJ recombination model fitted to out-of-frame rearrangements, and the results were checked against IGoR. Hypergeometric tests were used in a later analysis to score TCR-TCR, TCR-HLA and TCR-CMV co-occurrence, with a repertoire-size bias correction applied to the TCR pairs. A later analysis estimated false discovery rates by permuting HLA or CMV assignments 20 times. A later analysis grouped co-occurring TCRs with DBSCAN, adding TCRdist sequence similarity when clustering within HLA-allele-positive subsets. For co-occurrence clustering, repertoires with fewer than 30,000 or more than 120,000 public chains were excluded, along with four or five repertoires with anomalous nucleotide sharing. TCRdb holds this immuneACCESS table with in-frame rearrangements only. Some clones are missing; in checked studies, unresolved V genes explain under half, and the rest has no known cause. The DNA gave D and trimming, while V, J and clone size come from that table. This sample holds 200,000 to 250,000 clones; about 75% were observed only once. About 1.8% of the sample is taken by the ten largest.

The cohort consisted of more than 650 healthy bone marrow donors. Cohort members were all nominally healthy when sampled, although unrecorded immune exposures were likely present. The donor was CMV seronegative and belonged to the group of over 300 seronegative cohort members. Every donor gave a peripheral blood sample, and the peripheral blood mononuclear cells from that sample were used for TCR beta sequencing. Genomic DNA was extracted from the blood cell samples with the Qiagen DNeasy Blood Extraction Kit. Paper-wide results and their limitations: A later genetic analysis associated a missense DCLRE1C variant with V-gene and J-gene trimming of TCR beta chains, and an independent cohort replicated the association. Broadly in line with IMGT annotations, most TCR beta V segments showed up in productive rearrangements about 87% or about 30% of the time in an earlier analysis of 450 to 750 of the donors. Around 16 rarely observed V segments, including chromosome 9 orphons, were excluded from the earlier analysis of several hundred of the donors because counts were too low. The study listed 170 or so TCR beta chains as associated with cytomegalovirus. Immune exposure information for the cohort was limited to CMV serostatus. A further reported finding was that TCR beta sequences accurately predicted the HLA-A and HLA-B alleles for most subjects in the first cohort. In both the original and validation cohorts, the classifier was reported to diagnose cytomegalovirus status with high specificity and sensitivity. Roughly uniform sequencing depth across donors was assumed in presence/absence analyses, although this assumption may not hold. According to the authors, the approach could potentially be generalized to other disease states and immunological phenotypes. A later analysis found that TCR association rates varied across HLA loci, with DRB1 alleles showing the most associated TCRs and HLA-C alleles the fewest. The sequencing pipeline was judged likely to have produced a cluster of highly shared sequence variants as a technical artifact. Strong co-occurrence of HLA alleles, especially DR and DQ, made assigning TCR associations to individual alleles difficult. A later analysis found that most CMV-associated TCR beta chains appeared HLA-restricted, with HLA associations seemingly driven largely by CMV exposure. At a false discovery rate of 0.05, a later analysis linked under 20,000 TCR beta sequences to specific HLA alleles. Three of the identified cytomegalovirus-associated TCR beta chains were confirmed in vitro to be specific for cytomegalovirus antigens. Some IMGT-functional V segments, including TRBV6-2 and TRBV6-3, could not be told apart with the 87-base-pair reads, so those segments were excluded. Because HLA typing was missing for some donors at each locus, association tests included only the typed subset. Across donors, most TCR sequences were observed very rarely, whereas some public TCRs were present in many individuals. The cohort was sequenced for TCR beta chains only, and without alpha or paired-chain data the features that could be detected were limited. A later genetic analysis reported fewer N-insertions in productive TCRs among donors in an Asian-associated ancestry cluster than the roughly 720-donor mean. Linkage disequilibrium might explain the correlated functional status among segregating V segments, but an unknown experimental factor could not be excluded. Compared with equally common non-associated chains, HLA-associated TCR beta chains in a later analysis were more clonally expanded and had lower generation probabilities. In a later analysis, several top co-occurrence clusters were reported to appear linked to parvovirus B19, influenza, CMV and Epstein-Barr virus.

V was cut back by 5 bases and J by 7 bases, leaving a gap of 17 bases between them. The CDR3 measures 15 amino acids from cysteine to phenylalanine. Of all the DNA, just the CDR3 is kept, 45 bases in frame from base 1. CDR1 and CDR2 were assigned from the germline V gene as MRHNA and SNTAGT. The sequence joins TRBV6-4 to TRBJ2-2, and possibly TRBD2, on 7 matching bases. The receptor's source is a man younger than 30 in good health and CMV-seronegative. Source material: PBMCs. The CDR3 is CASSSEGGIGGELFF. In nucleotide form, the sequence is TGTGCCAGCAGTTCTGAGGGGGGGATTGGCGGGGAGCTGTTTTTT.